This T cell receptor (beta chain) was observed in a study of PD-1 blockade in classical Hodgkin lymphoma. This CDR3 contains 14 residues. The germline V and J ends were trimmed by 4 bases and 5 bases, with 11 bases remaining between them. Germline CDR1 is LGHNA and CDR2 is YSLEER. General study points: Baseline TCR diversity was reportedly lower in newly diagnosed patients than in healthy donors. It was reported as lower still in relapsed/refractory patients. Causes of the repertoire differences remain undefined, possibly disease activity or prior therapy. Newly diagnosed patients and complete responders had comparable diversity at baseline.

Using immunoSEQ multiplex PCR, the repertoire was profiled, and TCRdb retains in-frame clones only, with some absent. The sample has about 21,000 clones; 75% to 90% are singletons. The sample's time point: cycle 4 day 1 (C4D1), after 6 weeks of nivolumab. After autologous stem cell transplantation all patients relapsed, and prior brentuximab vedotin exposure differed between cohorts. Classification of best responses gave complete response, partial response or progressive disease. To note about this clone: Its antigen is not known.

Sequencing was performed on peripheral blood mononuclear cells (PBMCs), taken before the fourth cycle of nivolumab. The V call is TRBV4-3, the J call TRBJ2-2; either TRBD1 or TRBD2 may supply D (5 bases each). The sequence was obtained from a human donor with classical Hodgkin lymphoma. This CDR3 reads CASSLGTVTGELFF. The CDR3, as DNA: TGCGCCAGCAGCCTCGGGACCGTTACCGGGGAGCTGTTTTTT.